One sample yielded the 5 T cell receptor beta chains listed below, sequenced in a study of blood T cell repertoires in COVID-19. Data came from immunoSEQ multiplex PCR; TCRdb stores just in-frame clones and leaves some out. The sample lists 210,000 or so clones; 80% were seen once. Sequencing used PBMCs or T cells enriched from blood (not recorded which). The receptors here all came from a woman aged 40-49 years with acute COVID-19.

This chain connects TRBV25-1 to TRBJ2-5; D is perhaps TRBD1 (6 bases). V lost 3 bases to trimming and J lost 2 bases, with 10 bases between them. CDR1 and CDR2 from the germline V gene are MGHDK and SYGVNS. The CDR3 is 14 amino acids. The CDR3 loop reads CASSDGQPQETQYF. In DNA, the CDR3 is TGTGCCAGCAGTGATGGACAGCCACAAGAGACCCAGTACTTC.

The chain recombines TRBV19 with TRBJ1-5; D is unclear. The V end was cut by 3 bases, the J end by 0 bases, with 9 bases between. The CDR3 totals 15 residues. From germline, CDR1 is LNHDA and CDR2 SQIVND (reference sequence). In DNA form, the CDR3 reads TGTGCCAGTAGTATGGAGGGTTATAGCAATCAGCCCCAGCATTTT. It yields the protein CASSMEGYSNQPQHF.

This rearrangement joins TRBV19 to TRBJ2-6; D is possibly TRBD2 (5 bases). This CDR3 comprises 18 residues. V lost 4 bases and J 4 bases, leaving 20 bases between the germline ends. Germline V gene sequence: CDR1 LNHDA, CDR2 SQIVND (reference sequence). For the CDR3, the DNA is TGTGCCAGTAGTAAGGGCACGGGATCCCACACGGGGGCCAACGTCCTGACTTTC. Its protein product is CASSKGTGSHTGANVLTF.

The V gene is TRBV4-1, the J gene TRBJ1-2; D not resolved. CDR1 and CDR2 from the germline V gene are MGHRA and YSYEKL. The CDR3 is 17 residues long. V was clipped by 1 base and J by 8 bases, with 23 bases between them. The DNA for the CDR3 is TGCGCCAGCAGCCAAGCGGGTCCTGGTCCGAGGACTGGAGGCTACACCTTC. It codes for CASSQAGPGPRTGGYTF.

The chain links TRBV6-5 to TRBJ1-2; D ambiguous. V gave up 2 bases and J gave up 8 bases, with 12 bases separating them. This CDR3 is 13 amino acids long. Germline V gene lookup returns CDR1 MNHEY and CDR2 SVGAGI. The CDR3 nucleotides are TGTGCCAGCAGTTACGAGGGCGGACGAGGCTACACCTTC. Translated, it gives CASSYEGGRGYTF.